The T cell receptor (beta chain) under discussion was sequenced for a study of T-cell reconstitution after alpha-beta-depleted transplantation in children (dated by TCRdb to 2016 to 2017). Turning to the overall study: Using TCR repertoire profiling, the study quantitatively followed how T-cell immune reconstitution unfolded in children after TCRalphabeta/CD19-depleted allogeneic hematopoietic cell transplantation.

This clonotype was seen a few times. It has no known antigen specificity. No much larger clonotype is one base removed from it; base qualities were not supplied. Library prep was done by PCR. The reads were generated on an Illumina HiSeq 2500. To normalize quantification of the TCRbeta repertoire, the TCR libraries were built with molecular barcoding that relied on unique molecular identifiers. In TCRdb, the public reads were trimmed at Q25 with fastp and aligned with MiXCR, with productive beta chains retained. One record per CDR3 amino acid sequence lists the most common genes and DNA. A total of fewer than 550,000 distinct CDR3 sequences appear in this sample, approximately 10% of them only once. 4.5% to 7% of the sample goes to the ten largest clones. Here the sequenced sample was PBMCs from the stem cell graft donor, taken from the stem cell graft. The sequence was obtained from a human donor who donated a stem cell graft to a child with acute myeloid leukemia.

The DNA sequence is TGTGCCAGCAGAGCCAATCGGGCAGGGCGAACCTCGAACACTGAAGCTTTCTTT. It is translated as CASRANRAGRTSNTEAFF. The chain joins TRBV7-6 to TRBJ1-1, and the D gene may be TRBD1, 5 bases matching. V loses 6 bases, J loses 1 base, and the germline ends lie 24 bases apart. From the germline V gene, CDR1 is SGHVS and CDR2 is FNYEAQ. The CDR3 runs 18 amino acids, cysteine and phenylalanine included. Only the CDR3 DNA stays, 54 bases, in frame from base 1.